This passage covers 29 T cell receptor beta chains from one sample sequenced in a study of blood T cell repertoires in COVID-19. Some clones are missing from TCRdb's copy, which holds only in-frame ones; the method was immunoSEQ multiplex PCR. This sample carries about 89,000 clones, about 74% of them seen once, and the ten largest clones take over 40%. The sequenced sample consisted of peripheral blood. These receptors came from a human donor in a cohort sampled during active COVID-19.

The V and J genes are TRBV2 and TRBJ1-5, with D unresolved. V lost 8 bases, J lost 2 bases, and 10 bases lay in between. The CDR3 runs to 13 residues. Per the germline V gene, CDR1 is SNHLY and CDR2 is FYNNEI. CDR3 sequence reads: CASGGVGNQPQHF. CDR3 nucleotide sequence: TGTGCCAGCGGCGGGGTAGGCAATCAGCCCCAGCATTTT.

This sequence joins TRBV6-2 or TRBV6-3 and TRBJ2-3, with 7 bases that match TRBD1. J gave up 6 bases and V 6 bases, and 6 bases lay outside the gene matches. CDR3 length equals 13 residues. Germline V lookup: CDR1 MNHEY, CDR2 SVGEGT. CDR3 amino acids: CASSHGTVDTQYF. CDR3 sequence (DNA): TGTGCCAGCAGCCACGGGACAGTTGATACGCAGTATTTT.

The chain links TRBV7-2 to TRBJ2-3; TRBD2 is a possible D gene (6 bases). The CDR3 sequence is 13 residues long. CDR1 and CDR2 from the germline V gene are SGHTA and FQGNSA. Trimming cost V 5 bases and J 13 bases, with 19 bases left between them. CDR3 in DNA: TGTGCCAGCAGCGGCCAGTGGGGGGATCAGAAGTATTTT. Amino acid sequence: CASSGQWGDQKYF.

This clone came up once. V usage is TRBV5-4 and J usage is TRBJ2-7, with 7 nucleotides matching TRBD2. CDR1 is SGHNT and CDR2 is YYREEE in the germline V gene (reference sequence). This CDR3 region has 14 residues. The J segment lost 2 bases and the V segment lost 3 bases, leaving 5 bases of the junction unmatched. In DNA, the CDR3 is TGTGCCAGCAGCTGGGGGGGAGACCCCTACGAGCAGTACTTC. As protein: CASSWGGDPYEQYF. Combining the CDR3 with reference TRBV5-4 and TRBJ2-7 gives the whole variable domain ETGVTQSPTHLIKTRGQQVTLRCSSQSGHNTVSWYQQALGQGPQFIFQYYREEENGRGNFPPRFSGLQFPNYSSELNVNALELDDSALYLCASSWGGDPYEQYFGPGTRLTVT.

This sequence joins TRBV5-6 and TRBJ2-7; 7 nucleotides align to TRBD2. Germline CDR1 reads SGHDT; CDR2 reads YYEEEE. CDR3 length equals 14 residues. Trimming at V came to 0 bases and at J to 2 bases, leaving 2 bases not matched to a gene. In nucleotides, the CDR3 is TGTGCCAGCAGCTTGGGGCGGGAGCCCTACGAGCAGTACTTC. Protein: CASSLGREPYEQYF.

This chain joins TRBV6-5 and TRBJ1-1; 7 bases are shared with TRBD1. J gave up 3 bases and V 4 bases, and 5 bases lay outside the gene matches. CDR1 is MNHEY, CDR2 SVGAGI, per germline. The CDR3 has 14 amino acids. The CDR3 loop reads CASSSGTVDTEAFF. CDR3 DNA: TGTGCCAGCAGTTCCGGGACAGTCGACACTGAAGCTTTCTTT.

This CDR3 reads CASSRIQKKGNTIYF. Written as DNA, the CDR3 is TGTGCCAGCAGTCGTATACAGAAAAAAGGAAACACCATATATTTT. The chain couples TRBV28 to TRBJ1-3, with D unclear. This CDR3 contains 15 residues. Germline CDR1 reads MDHEN; CDR2 reads SYDVKM. Trimming removed 5 bases from V and 4 bases from J, with 15 bases in between.

This clone showed up just once. V is TRBV6-6 and J is TRBJ2-1; 7 bases are shared with TRBD1. The germline gives CDR1 MNHNY, CDR2 SVGAGI (reference sequence). Trimming removed 5 bases from V and 7 bases from J; junction bases left unmatched: 8. The CDR3 runs to 14 residues. The CDR3 reads CASSPGGSVNEQFF. The CDR3 DNA reads as TGTGCCAGCAGTCCAGGGGGTAGCGTGAATGAGCAGTTCTTC.

J is TRBJ2-3 and V is TRBV19; 7 bases fit TRBD2. V shed 6 bases, J shed 0 bases, and the junction held 12 bases outside the gene matches. This CDR3 has 17 residues. Germline V gene data show CDR1 as LNHDA and CDR2 as SQIVND (reference sequence). CDR3 in DNA: TGTGCCAGTAGCAACCCCTCTAGCGGAGCTAGCACAGATACGCAGTATTTT. It codes for CASSNPSSGASTDTQYF.

The chain employs TRBV19 and TRBJ1-5, with TRBD1 as a possible D gene (6 bases). There are 13 residues in the CDR3. Germline CDR1 and CDR2: LNHDA and SQIVND (reference sequence). Trimming pared 4 bases from V and 5 bases from J, leaving 9 bases between. The CDR3: CASSTQGHQPQHF. CDR3 DNA: TGTGCCAGTAGTACACAGGGTCATCAGCCCCAGCATTTT.

This chain joins TRBV6-5 and TRBJ2-3; TRBD2 matches 8 bases. The CDR3 length is 15 residues. Germline V gives CDR1 MNHEY, CDR2 SVGAGI. V dropped 5 bases and J dropped 3; count of bases not matched to a gene: 7. CDR3 in amino acids: CASSPGRAGTDTQYF. In nucleotides, the CDR3 is TGTGCCAGCAGTCCCGGGAGGGCAGGTACAGATACGCAGTATTTT.

The sample holds a few counts of this clone. At one boundary the junction diverges from the germline segment, which might be a read error. This chain links TRBV7-7 with TRBJ2-3; D not certain. The CDR3 sequence is 15 residues long. Germline-derived CDR1 and CDR2 are SSHAT and FNYEAQ (reference sequence). The CDR3 region is CASSPIGAGTDTQYF. The CDR3 DNA follows: TGTGCTAGCAGCCCCATTGGAGCCGGCACAGATACGCAGTATTTT.

V usage is TRBV6-5 and J usage is TRBJ2-5; 7 bases match TRBD1. The CDR3 is 15 residues long. V shed 6 bases, J shed 5 bases, and the junction held 12 bases outside the gene matches. Germline-derived CDR1 and CDR2 are MNHEY and SVGAGI. In DNA form, the CDR3 reads TGTGCCAGCAGACAGACAGGGAGCCGAGGGGAGACCCAGTACTTC. As protein: CASRQTGSRGETQYF.

CDR3 sequence (DNA): TGTGCCAGCAGTAGGGAACAGGGAACTGAAGCTTTCTTT. It yields the protein CASSREQGTEAFF. This chain uses TRBV2 with TRBJ1-1; weak D call: TRBD1 (6 bases). This CDR3 comprises 13 residues. Germline values: CDR1 SNHLY, CDR2 FYNNEI. V dropped 5 bases and J dropped 5 bases, with 12 bases sitting between them.

The rearrangement links TRBV9 to TRBJ2-7; 7 bases are shared with TRBD1. The junction had 6 bases not matched to a gene; V was cut back by 3 bases and J by 6 bases. CDR3 length equals 13 residues. The germline CDR1 and CDR2 sequences are SGDLS and YYNGEE. CDR3 residues: CASSADRVTEQYF. DNA of the CDR3: TGTGCCAGCAGCGCAGACAGGGTAACCGAGCAGTACTTC.

V usage is TRBV2 and J usage is TRBJ2-1, with TRBD2 matching over 11 bases. The CDR3 runs to 15 residues. Germline V gene sequence: CDR1 SNHLY, CDR2 FYNNEI. V lost 6 bases to trimming and J lost 7 bases; unmatched junction nucleotides: 8. DNA for the CDR3: TGTGCCAGCAGGTTGACTAGCGGGATTACAAATGAGCAGTTCTTC. Amino acids: CASRLTSGITNEQFF.

The sample holds one count of this clone. The chain combines TRBV7-8 with TRBJ2-3; D is perhaps TRBD1 (5 bases). This CDR3 is built from 14 residues. V lost 2 bases and J lost 3, with 9 bases in between. CDR1 and CDR2 (germline): SGHVS, FQNEAQ. The CDR3 reads CASSLTSGTDTQYF. The DNA of the CDR3 is TGTGCCAGCAGCTTAACCTCAGGGACAGATACGCAGTATTTT.

The chain links TRBV4-2 to TRBJ2-2, with 9 positions matching TRBD2. The CDR3 has 18 amino acids. V was clipped by 0 bases and J by 2 bases; unmatched bases: 7. Germline V gene lookup returns CDR1 LGHNA and CDR2 YNFKEQ. The CDR3 sequence: CASSQDSLAGPNTGELFF. The CDR3 DNA is TGTGCCAGCAGCCAAGATTCGCTAGCGGGACCTAACACCGGGGAGCTGTTTTTT.

This clone was counted a few times. The rearrangement joins TRBV2 to TRBJ1-2; D ambiguous. The CDR3 covers 11 residues. V was cut by 8 bases and J by 4 bases, with 8 bases left in between. In germline, CDR1 is SNHLY, CDR2 FYNNEI. CDR3 nucleotides: TGTGCCAGCGGGCAGGTCTATGGCTACACCTTC. Residues: CASGQVYGYTF.

The V and J genes are TRBV15 and TRBJ1-5; D remains unclear. In germline, CDR1 is LNHNV, CDR2 YYDKDF (reference sequence). The CDR3 covers 13 residues. V lost 1 base, J lost 6 bases, and 7 bases lay in between. The chain's CDR3 is CATSRVPGQPQHF. For the CDR3, the DNA is TGTGCCACCAGCAGAGTCCCAGGTCAGCCCCAGCATTTT.

This clone is deemed medium-sized. This sequence joins TRBV13 and TRBJ1-1; 7 nucleotides agree with TRBD1. The CDR3 consists of 16 residues. Trimming at V came to 3 bases and at J to 2 bases, leaving 9 bases not matched to a gene. Germline V gene lookup returns CDR1 PRHDT and CDR2 FYEKMQ (reference sequence). The CDR3 bases are TGTGCCAGCAGCTTCGGTTTGGGGACAGCAAACACTGAAGCTTTCTTT. As protein: CASSFGLGTANTEAFF.

This clone was seen many times. The V and J genes are TRBV6-5 and TRBJ1-2; D call uncertain. Trimming pared 0 bases from V and 8 bases from J, leaving 13 bases between. Germline V gives CDR1 MNHEY, CDR2 SVGAGI. CDR3 size: 14 residues. CDR3 in DNA: TGTGCCAGCAGTTACTCGCGGGAGGTGGGCGGCTACACCTTC. Its translation: CASSYSREVGGYTF.

This clone has only a few counts. The V call is TRBV3-1 (or the pseudogene TRBV3-2), the J call TRBJ2-4; 13 nucleotides line up with TRBD2. The CDR3 covers 20 residues. The V segment lost 0 bases and the J segment 2 bases; nucleotides outside the gene matches: 10. CDR1 and CDR2 (germline): LGHDT, YNNKEL (reference sequence). CDR3 in amino acids: CASSQDPRLAGGDPKNIQYF. CDR3 in DNA: TGTGCCAGCAGCCAAGATCCCCGACTAGCGGGAGGAGATCCCAAAAACATTCAGTACTTC.

V gene TRBV7-8 combines with J gene TRBJ2-1; a possible D gene is TRBD1 (6 bases). The V end was cut by 2 bases, the J end by 2 bases, with 7 bases between. The CDR3 is 14 amino acids. The germline CDR1 and CDR2 sequences are SGHVS and FQNEAQ. Written as DNA, the CDR3 is TGTGCCAGCAGCTTAAGGGGGACCTACAATGAGCAGTTCTTC. It is translated as CASSLRGTYNEQFF.

As DNA, the CDR3 is TGTGCCAGTAGTCCGAGCTCCTACGAGCAGTACTTC. Protein: CASSPSSYEQYF. The chain carries TRBV19 and TRBJ2-7; no firm D call. Germline values: CDR1 LNHDA, CDR2 SQIVND (reference sequence). This CDR3 contains 12 residues. Between the trimmed V and J ends, which lost 5 bases and 0 bases, there was a span of 5 bases.

This chain uses TRBV18 with TRBJ2-7, with a weak D call TRBD2 (6 bases). Trimming took 2 bases from V and 0 from J, leaving 11 bases between them. Germline values: CDR1 KGHSH, CDR2 LQKENI. The CDR3 contains 15 residues. CDR3: CASSPGRGSSYEQYF. CDR3 in DNA: TGTGCCAGCTCACCAGGACGGGGGAGCTCCTACGAGCAGTACTTC. Full variable domain (missing parts from reference TRBV18 and TRBJ2-7): NAGVMQNPRHLVRRRGQEARLRCSPMKGHSHVYWYRQLPEEGLKFMVYLQKENIIDESGMPKERFSAEFPKEGPSILRIQQVVRGDSAAYFCASSPGRGSSYEQYFGPGTRLTVT.

The J gene is TRBJ2-7, the V gene TRBV29-1, with D perhaps TRBD2 (5 bases). Between the trimmed V and J ends, which lost 4 bases and 11 bases, there was a span of 15 bases. CDR1 is SQVTM and CDR2 is ANQGSEA in the germline V gene. The length of the CDR3 is 11 residues. The CDR3 loop is CSVALVGKEYF. CDR3 DNA sequence: TGCAGCGTTGCCCTTGTCGGGAAGGAGTACTTC.

The chain joins TRBV28 to TRBJ1-3; D not certain. V gave up 3 bases and J gave up 4 bases, with 10 bases separating them. Germline V gene sequence: CDR1 MDHEN, CDR2 SYDVKM. The CDR3 is 14 amino acids. The DNA of the CDR3 is TGTGCCAGCAGTTTGGGTCCGGGGGGAAACACCATATATTTT. The encoded protein is CASSLGPGGNTIYF.

This clone is a singleton in its sample. The chain is built from TRBV18 and TRBJ2-3; D remains ambiguous. The CDR3 is made up of 13 amino acids. V lost 4 bases, J lost 0 bases, and 5 bases lay in between. The germline gives CDR1 KGHSH, CDR2 LQKENI. CDR3 coding DNA: TGTGCCAGCTCACTAACTAGCACAGATACGCAGTATTTT. Translated, it gives CASSLTSTDTQYF. The complete variable domain, with remaining parts taken from reference TRBV18 and TRBJ2-3, reads NAGVMQNPRHLVRRRGQEARLRCSPMKGHSHVYWYRQLPEEGLKFMVYLQKENIIDESGMPKERFSAEFPKEGPSILRIQQVVRGDSAAYFCASSLTSTDTQYFGPGTRLTVL.